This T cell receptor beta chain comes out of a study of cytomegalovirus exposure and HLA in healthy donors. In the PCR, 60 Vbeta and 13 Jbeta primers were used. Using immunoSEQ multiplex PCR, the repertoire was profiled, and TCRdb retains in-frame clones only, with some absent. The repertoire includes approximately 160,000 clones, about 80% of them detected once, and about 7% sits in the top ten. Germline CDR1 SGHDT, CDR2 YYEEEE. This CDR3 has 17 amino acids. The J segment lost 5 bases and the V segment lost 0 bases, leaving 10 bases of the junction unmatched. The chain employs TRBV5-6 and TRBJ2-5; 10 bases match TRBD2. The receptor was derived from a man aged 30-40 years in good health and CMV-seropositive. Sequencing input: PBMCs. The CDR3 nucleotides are TGTGCCAGCAGCTTGGTCCAGCGGGGGGGTGGCGGGGAGACCCAGTACTTC. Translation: CASSLVQRGGGGETQYF.